This entry is about one T cell receptor (beta chain). Its antigen is currently unknown. Scientists amplified the TCR beta CDR3 regions from RNA transcripts. RT-PCR with HTBI primers came first, then second-round multiplex PCR. TCRdb redid the calling of the multiplex PCR reads with MiXCR, one entry per CDR3 protein. Of 600,000 to 650,000 distinct CDR3 sequences listed, about a fifth were seen once; the top ten hold around 6.9%. Establishment of the diagnosis relied upon clinical symptoms, serum thyroxine, TRAb, thyroid ultrasound and orbital computed tomography. These data originate in a study of Graves' ophthalmopathy and Graves' hyperthyroidism. Overall study context: Samples of peripheral blood were obtained at initial diagnosis, prior to treatment of any kind. Study conclusions and caveats: The blood repertoire also included most expanded thyroid clonotypes above 0.001 frequency.

This TCR was recovered from a woman between 18 and 29 years old with stable Graves' hyperthyroidism. Some clones in this sample may be carry-over from other donors' samples. Sequenced input: peripheral blood.

CDR3 nucleotides: TGCAGTGCCCCGGGACAGGCGGACAATGAGCAGTTCTTC. Translated, it gives CSAPGQADNEQFF. V usage is TRBV20-1 and J usage is TRBJ2-1; 8 positions agree with TRBD1. The germline V gene has CDR1 DFQATT and CDR2 SNEGSKA (reference sequence). The CDR3 has 13 amino acids. The V gene end was trimmed by 6 bases and the J gene end by 5 bases; junction bases not matched to a gene: 6.